The next 10 T cell receptor beta chains were all read from a single sample in a study of cytomegalovirus exposure and HLA in healthy donors. The PCR employed 60 Vbeta primers together with 13 Jbeta primers. Assay: immunoSEQ multiplex PCR; the TCRdb copy retains only in-frame clones and omits some. The table has approximately 210,000 clones, 77% seen once; the top ten hold approximately 2.1%. The sequenced material came from PBMCs. These receptors all come from a woman in her twenties or thirties in good health and CMV-seropositive.

The chain uses TRBV6-5 and TRBJ1-2; D gene uncertain. This CDR3 contains 13 residues. CDR1 MNHEY and CDR2 SVGAGI come from the germline V gene. Trimming took off 5 bases at V and 8 bases at J, with 15 bases between the two ends. The CDR3 loop reads CASSPEGDWGYTF. The CDR3 DNA sequence: TGTGCCAGCAGTCCTGAGGGAGACTGGGGCTACACCTTC.

The chain uses TRBV21-1 and TRBJ2-5; no check of the table's D call, TRBD2, against the DNA was made. TRBV21-1 is a listed pseudogene. CDR3 length equals 17 residues. CDR3 protein: CASSKVGTSGWQETQYF. DNA for the CDR3: TGTGCCAGCAGCAAAGTGGGGACTAGCGGGTGGCAAGAGACCCAGTACTTC.

This chain links TRBV5-1 with TRBJ1-3; maybe TRBD1 (6 bases). CDR1 and CDR2 from the germline V gene are SGHRS and YFSETQ. V shed 2 bases and J shed 2 bases, with 11 bases lying between them. The CDR3 spans 15 residues. The CDR3 DNA follows: TGCGCCAGCAGCTTCTCAGGGGAACCTGGAAACACCATATATTTT. This translates into CASSFSGEPGNTIYF.

The chain is built from TRBV9 and TRBJ2-7; TRBD1 matches 9 bases. This CDR3 has 16 residues. CDR1 and CDR2 (germline): SGDLS, YYNGEE. The V gene end was trimmed by 3 bases and the J gene end by 7 bases; junction bases not matched to a gene: 14. DNA for the CDR3: TGTGCCAGCAGCGCAACAGGGGGCGTTGCTGAGGGGGAGCAGTACTTC. The encoded protein is CASSATGGVAEGEQYF.

The V gene is TRBV18, the J gene TRBJ1-3; D is uncertain. Trimming pared 0 bases from V and 4 bases from J, leaving 7 bases between. The CDR3 is 14 amino acids. Germline values: CDR1 KGHSH, CDR2 LQKENI. The CDR3 region has the DNA TGTGCCAGCTCACCACCAACAAAAGGAAACACCATATATTTT. It encodes CASSPPTKGNTIYF.

This rearrangement joins TRBV30 to TRBJ2-7, with D uncertain. Germline CDR1 and CDR2: GTSNPN and SVGIG (reference sequence). V lost 4 bases, J lost 3 bases, and 10 bases lay in between. The CDR3 consists of 12 residues. The CDR3 region has the DNA TGTGCCTGGAACTCCAAGTTCTACGAGCAGTACTTC. Translated, it gives CAWNSKFYEQYF.

This chain connects TRBV5-1 to TRBJ2-2, with D perhaps TRBD1 (6 bases). The CDR3 is 16 residues long. V was pared by 5 bases and J by 5 bases, with 19 bases between. Germline loops: CDR1 SGHRS, CDR2 YFSETQ. The CDR3 loop reads CASSFPLGGWTGELFF. DNA of the CDR3: TGCGCCAGCAGTTTTCCCCTAGGGGGTTGGACCGGGGAGCTGTTTTTT. The variable domain in full, completed from reference TRBV5-1 and TRBJ2-2, reads KAGVTQTPRYLIKTRGQQVTLSCSPISGHRSVSWYQQTPGQGLQFLFEYFSETQRNKGNFPGRFSGRQFSNSRSEMNVSTLELGDSALYLCASSFPLGGWTGELFFGEGSRLTVL.

This sequence joins TRBV6-1 and TRBJ2-5; 9 nucleotides line up with TRBD1. Germline V gene lookup returns CDR1 MNHNS and CDR2 SASEGT. The CDR3 extends over 13 amino acids. V was pared by 6 bases and J by 4 bases, with 3 bases of the junction left unmatched. CDR3 sequence reads: CASRMTGGETQYF. CDR3 DNA: TGTGCCAGCAGGATGACAGGGGGAGAGACCCAGTACTTC.

The V gene is TRBV5-7, the J gene TRBJ2-1; maybe TRBD2 (6 bases). TRBV5-7 is noted as an ORF with a role that remains uncertain. Trimming removed 7 bases at V and 6 bases at J, with 14 bases between. The CDR3 loop spans 13 amino acids. For the CDR3, the DNA is TGTGCCAGCGGAGGGGCGGCCTTCAATGAGCAGTTCTTC. Its protein product is CASGGAAFNEQFF.

This sequence joins TRBV30 and TRBJ1-5; D gene unclear. CDR3 length equals 14 residues. Germline loops: CDR1 GTSNPN, CDR2 SVGIG (reference sequence). V lost 0 bases and J lost 5, with 11 bases in between. The CDR3 loop reads CAWSVGSSDQPQHF. Here the CDR3 DNA reads TGTGCCTGGAGTGTGGGCAGTTCGGATCAGCCCCAGCATTTT.